Shown below are 5 T cell receptor beta chains from a single sample sequenced in a study of CXCR3-negative and CXCR3-positive naive CD8 T cells. Through 5' RACE with UMI labels, the TRB cDNA libraries were prepared. TCRdb reprocessed the 5' RACE reads, keeping one entry per CDR3 protein, no DNA. Its table lists about 39,000 distinct CDR3 sequences. Specimen: memory CD8+ T cells from blood. The receptors stem from a human donor in good health. Some clones in this sample may be carry-over from other donors' samples.

CDR3 amino acids: CSVVGARRETQYF. V is TRBV29-1 and J is TRBJ2-5; the TCRdb D gene call, TRBD1, has no DNA to confirm it. Per the germline V gene, CDR1 is SQVTM and CDR2 is ANQGSEA. This CDR3 comprises 13 residues.

The V call is TRBV7-2, the J call TRBJ2-3; without DNA, the TCRdb call of TRBD2 cannot be checked. Germline CDR1 is SGHTA and CDR2 is FQGNSA. The CDR3 has 18 amino acids. CDR3: CASSLAHVSGGLADTQYF. The full variable domain, in which reference TRBV7-2 and TRBJ2-3 provide the parts outside the CDR3, is GAGVSQSPSNKVTEKGKDVELRCDPISGHTALYWYRQSLGQGLEFLIYFQGNSAPDKSGLPSDRFSAERTGGSVSTLTIQRTQQEDSAVYLCASSLAHVSGGLADTQYFGPGTRLTVL.

This chain uses TRBV7-6 with TRBJ2-1; the TCRdb call, TRBD1, lacks DNA for checking. The CDR3 spans 13 residues. Germline CDR1 SGHVS, CDR2 FNYEAQ. The CDR3 loop reads CASSLTGDNEQFF.

The chain carries TRBV7-2 and TRBJ2-7. Germline V gives CDR1 SGHTA, CDR2 FQGNSA. This CDR3 contains 15 residues. The CDR3 sequence is CASSEESFESYEQYF.

The CDR3 loop is CASSLAPGARQETQYF. V usage is TRBV28 and J usage is TRBJ2-5; lacking DNA, the TRBD1 call made by TCRdb goes unchecked. This CDR3 spans 16 amino acids. From germline, CDR1 is MDHEN and CDR2 SYDVKM.